This entry lists 12 T cell receptor beta chains sequenced from one sample in a study of blood T cell repertoires in COVID-19. The method was immunoSEQ multiplex PCR; TCRdb's version includes in-frame clones alone and lacks a portion of them. The sample contains tens of thousands of clones, almost 85% of which appear only once. Sequenced sample: peripheral blood. These receptors were obtained from a human donor in a cohort sampled during active COVID-19.

The CDR3 spells CASSLAAGGSYNEQFF. Here the CDR3 DNA reads TGTGCCAGCAGCTTAGCCGCGGGGGGCTCCTACAATGAGCAGTTCTTC. This sequence joins TRBV11-2 and TRBJ2-1; 8 bases line up with TRBD2. Per the germline V gene, CDR1 is SGHAT and CDR2 is FQNNGV. The CDR3 sequence is 16 residues long. Germline trimming cut 1 base from V and 0 bases from J; bases unmatched to any gene: 2.

This chain uses TRBV29-1 with TRBJ2-7; tentatively, D is TRBD1 (6 bases). This CDR3 comprises 13 residues. Trimming stripped 1 base from V and 4 bases from J, with 11 bases between. Germline V gene lookup returns CDR1 SQVTM and CDR2 ANQGSEA. The chain's CDR3 is CSVEVRDKYEQYF. The CDR3 DNA is TGCAGCGTTGAAGTAAGGGACAAATACGAGCAGTACTTC.

CDR3 DNA: TGTGCCATCAGTGAGTCAGAGGGGGCTGGAAACACCATATATTTT. This gives the protein CAISESEGAGNTIYF. This chain links TRBV10-3 with TRBJ1-3; TRBD1 might be the D (6 bases). The CDR3 is made up of 15 amino acids. Trimming took off 0 bases at V and 2 bases at J, with 8 bases between the two ends. Germline V gene sequence: CDR1 ENHRY, CDR2 SYGVKD.

This clone occurred a few times. The chain is built from TRBV5-6 and TRBJ2-2; 8 bases match TRBD1. CDR1 is SGHDT, CDR2 YYEEEE, per germline. Losses at the gene ends were 4 bases for V and 5 bases for J; bases not matched to a gene: 10. The CDR3 has 16 amino acids. CDR3 coding DNA: TGTGCCAGCAGCGAAAGACAGGGGTCTGGGACCGGGGAGCTGTTTTTT. Its translation: CASSERQGSGTGELFF. Combining the CDR3 with reference TRBV5-6 and TRBJ2-2 gives the whole variable domain DAGVTQSPTHLIKTRGQQVTLRCSPKSGHDTVSWYQQALGQGPQFIFQYYEEEERQRGNFPDRFSGHQFPNYSSELNVNALLLGDSALYLCASSERQGSGTGELFFGEGSRLTVL.

The V gene is TRBV6-1, the J gene TRBJ2-7; D is perhaps TRBD2 (7 bases). CDR3 length equals 14 residues. Trimming removed 2 bases at V and 4 bases at J, with 12 bases between. CDR1 MNHNS and CDR2 SASEGT come from the germline V gene. CDR3 loop: CASSERGAQYEQYF. In DNA form, the CDR3 reads TGTGCCAGCAGTGAACGGGGGGCACAATACGAGCAGTACTTC.

The genes are TRBV10-1 and TRBJ2-7; D unclear. The CDR3 consists of 14 residues. From germline, CDR1 is WNHNN and CDR2 SYGVQD (reference sequence). Trimming left V 2 bases short and J 5 bases short, with 13 bases between. The CDR3 nucleotides read TGCGCCAGCAGTGAGGCCTCTCGGTTCCACGAGCAGTACTTC. It codes for CASSEASRFHEQYF.

V and J are TRBV28 and TRBJ1-1; 7 nucleotides agree with TRBD1. The V gene end was trimmed by 3 bases and the J gene end by 0 bases; junction bases not matched to a gene: 16. Germline V gene data show CDR1 as MDHEN and CDR2 as SYDVKM. The CDR3 is 19 amino acids. The CDR3 reads CASSFRKLSRGQMNTEAFF. The DNA for the CDR3 is TGTGCCAGCAGTTTTAGGAAATTGAGTCGGGGACAGATGAACACTGAAGCTTTCTTT.

This chain joins TRBV27 and TRBJ2-1; 13 bases fit TRBD2. CDR3 length: 15 amino acids. V was clipped by 6 bases and J by 4 bases; unmatched bases: 3. Germline CDR1 and CDR2: MNHEY and SMNVEV (reference sequence). The CDR3 spells CASSRLAGGYNEQFF. The DNA of the CDR3 is TGTGCCAGCAGCCGACTAGCGGGGGGATACAATGAGCAGTTCTTC.

The genes are TRBV30 and TRBJ1-5; 9 bases are a match to TRBD1. The ends lost 0 bases at V and 10 bases at J; junction bases unmatched: 4. CDR1 and CDR2 (germline): GTSNPN, SVGIG (reference sequence). This CDR3 has 13 residues. The CDR3 DNA is TGTGCCTGGAGTGTTACAGGGGGCTCCCCCCAGCATTTT. Translation gives CAWSVTGGSPQHF.

V and J are TRBV5-4 and TRBJ2-7; no definite D call. CDR1 is SGHNT, CDR2 YYREEE, per germline (reference sequence). Trimming took off 0 bases at V and 6 bases at J, with 13 bases between the two ends. The length of the CDR3 is 14 residues. The CDR3 DNA is TGTGCCAGCAGCTTGGTGTGGTCGCCCGGCGAGCAGTACTTC. This gives the protein CASSLVWSPGEQYF.

This clone was counted a single time. V gene TRBV20-1 combines with J gene TRBJ1-2; D possibly corresponds to TRBD1 (5 bases). Per germline, CDR1 DFQATT and CDR2 SNEGSKA (reference sequence). There are 14 residues in the CDR3. Trimming cost V 3 bases and J 8 bases, with 19 bases left between them. The CDR3 DNA reads as TGCAGTGCTAGTGCCCGGGGGGGACCCTCCGGCTACACCTTC. The encoded protein is CSASARGGPSGYTF.

This chain uses TRBV7-6 with TRBJ1-2; the D is unclear. CDR1 and CDR2 from the germline V gene are SGHVS and FNYEAQ. V was cut by 5 bases and J by 0 bases, with 7 bases left in between. CDR3 length: 13 residues. The CDR3 sequence is CASSQASNYGYTF. CDR3 bases: TGTGCCAGCAGCCAAGCGTCTAACTATGGCTACACCTTC.